These T cell receptor beta chains were read from a single sample in a study of persistence of HIV-infected CD4 T cells. The assay was immunoSEQ multiplex PCR, and TCRdb's table has in-frame clones only and misses some. Found here are over 35,000 clones, roughly nine tenths of them singletons; the top ten hold just over 1%. These receptors lack a known antigen. Source: CD4+ T cells sorted from PBMCs after roughly 17-hour stimulation, taken from a patient who received antiretroviral therapy. These TCRs come from an adult man with HIV who was CMV-seropositive. The CDR3 runs from the conserved cysteine through the conserved F or W. A D gene is named only where the DNA matches it firmly. The listing skips clone size in some rows; elsewhere it reads once, few, many or a size class.

J	D	V	size	CDR3	DNA
TRBJ2-3	-	TRBV5-1	-	CASSPSTSGSRTDTQYF	TGCGCCAGCAGCCCGAGTACATCCGGATCCCGCACAGATACGCAGTATTTT
TRBJ2-7	-	TRBV4-1	-	CASSQDPHGYEQYF	TGCGCCAGCAGCCAAGATCCGCACGGGTACGAGCAGTACTTC
TRBJ1-3	-	TRBV10-3	-	CAISEGEGATSGNTIYF	TGTGCCATCAGTGAGGGAGAAGGGGCGACCTCTGGAAACACCATATATTTT
TRBJ1-3	-	TRBV7-8	-	CASSAIIGIGNTIYF	TGTGCCAGCAGCGCGATCATCGGGATTGGAAACACCATATATTTT
TRBJ2-7	-	TRBV2	-	CASSGLEGYEQYF	TGTGCCAGCAGTGGACTAGAGGGCTACGAGCAGTACTTC
TRBJ2-3	TRBD2	TRBV9	once	CASSVLAGGADTQYF	TGTGCCAGCAGCGTATTAGCGGGGGGGGCAGATACGCAGTATTTT
TRBJ2-2	TRBD1	TRBV6-6	-	CASRGQGAGGELFF	TGTGCCAGCAGGGGACAGGGGGCTGGCGGGGAGCTGTTTTTT
TRBJ1-1	-	TRBV7-9	-	CASSLGAGVLLNTEAFF	TGTGCCAGCAGCTTAGGAGCAGGAGTACTACTGAACACTGAAGCTTTCTTT
TRBJ2-7	-	TRBV5-1	-	CASSVGGGGDEQYF	TGCGCCAGCAGCGTAGGAGGGGGCGGCGACGAGCAGTACTTC
TRBJ2-7	-	TRBV4-1	-	CASSQEPLAGDPYEQYF	TGCGCCAGCAGCCAAGAACCCCTAGCCGGGGACCCCTACGAGCAGTACTTC
TRBJ2-7	TRBD1	TRBV7-9	-	CASSFAGDRVDF	TGTGCCAGCAGCTTCGCAGGGGACAGGGTAGACTTC
TRBJ1-2	-	TRBV6-1	-	CASSDGGVGGYTF	TGTGCCAGCAGTGATGGAGGGGTGGGAGGCTACACCTTC
TRBJ1-4	-	TRBV6-5	-	CASSYSWGATNEKLFF	TGTGCCAGCAGTTACTCGTGGGGGGCAACTAATGAAAAACTGTTTTTT
TRBJ2-2	TRBD1	TRBV18	-	CASSFRDRNTGELFF	TGTGCCAGCTCCTTCCGGGACAGGAACACCGGGGAGCTGTTTTTT
TRBJ1-6	TRBD1	TRBV9	few	CASSAGGPGTLHF	TGTGCCAGCAGCGCAGGGGGCCCGGGGACCCTCCACTTT
TRBJ2-3	-	TRBV27	-	CASSQAGTDTQYF	TGTGCCAGCAGTCAGGCGGGCACAGATACGCAGTATTTT
TRBJ2-1	TRBD1	TRBV11-2	-	CASSSGARGHYNEQFF	TGTGCCAGCAGCTCCGGGGCCAGGGGGCACTACAATGAGCAGTTCTTC
TRBJ1-2	-	TRBV19	once	CASSIGNGNYGYTF	TGTGCCAGTAGTATAGGGAACGGAAACTATGGCTACACCTTC
TRBJ2-2	-	TRBV19	-	CASSILKATGELFF	TGTGCCAGCAGTATATTAAAGGCTACCGGGGAGCTGTTTTTT
TRBJ1-3	-	TRBV3-1/TRBV3-2	-	CASSPRTSGGNTIYF	TGTGCCAGCAGCCCCAGGACCTCCGGTGGAAACACCATATATTTT
TRBJ2-3	-	TRBV5-1	few	CASSLDPPPADTQYF	TGCGCCAGCAGCTTGGACCCTCCGCCGGCAGATACGCAGTATTTT
TRBJ1-4	-	TRBV4-1	-	CASSQDGQKLFF	TGCGCCAGCAGCCAAGATGGCCAAAAACTGTTTTTT
TRBJ1-4	TRBD1	TRBV5-1	-	CASKDRDNANEKLFF	TGCGCCAGCAAGGACAGGGATAATGCTAATGAAAAACTGTTTTTT
TRBJ1-1	-	TRBV4-1	-	CASSQGRLSMNTEAFF	TGCGCCAGCAGCCAAGGGAGACTGTCGATGAACACTGAAGCTTTCTTT
TRBJ2-5	-	TRBV7-2	-	CASSAPPLETQYF	TGTGCCAGCAGCGCCCCCCCCTTGGAGACCCAGTACTTC
TRBJ1-5	-	TRBV19	-	CASQVIWADSNQPQHF	TGTGCCAGTCAAGTAATTTGGGCAGATAGCAATCAGCCCCAGCATTTT
TRBJ2-3	TRBD2	TRBV10-2	once	CASSEWGGDSTDTQYF	TGCGCCAGCAGTGAGTGGGGGGGAGATAGCACAGATACGCAGTATTTT
TRBJ1-6	-	TRBV7-6	-	CASSLETSAGSPLHF	TGTGCCAGCAGCTTAGAGACGTCCGCTGGTTCACCCCTCCACTTT
TRBJ2-3	TRBD2	TRBV7-2	-	CASNLMGSGEGDTQYF	TGTGCCAGCAACCTAATGGGTAGCGGGGAGGGAGATACGCAGTATTTT
TRBJ1-2	-	TRBV18	-	CASSLWDKTNYGYTF	TGTGCCAGCTCACTCTGGGACAAGACCAACTATGGCTACACCTTC
TRBJ1-4	-	TRBV6-5	-	CASSYSSRDGKKLFF	TGTGCCAGCAGTTATTCTTCCCGGGACGGTAAAAAACTGTTTTTT